This T cell receptor (beta chain) was obtained from a study of blood T cell repertoires in COVID-19. At the level of the study: Specimens from acute and convalescent COVID-19 originated in the United States, Italy and Spain.

This CDR3 spans 15 amino acids. The germline CDR1 and CDR2 sequences are MNHNS and SASEGT. V gave up 2 bases and J gave up 0 bases, with 8 bases separating them. This clone appeared once. Original processing notes: The authors estimated nucleated cell counts from reference gene primer amplification. Profiling relied on immunoSEQ multiplex PCR, and the TCRdb table lists in-frame clones only, not all of them. That table is the source of V, J and clone size, and D and trimming were worked out from the DNA. The repertoire holds about 330,000 clones, with approximately 82% as singletons. The source material was peripheral blood. This sequence was found in a woman between 45 and 60 years old with acute or convalescent COVID-19. The chain has TRBV6-1 and TRBJ1-3; no definite D call. This chain's CDR3 is CASSEKRNSGNTIYF. The DNA for the CDR3 is TGTGCCAGCAGTGAAAAGAGGAACTCTGGAAACACCATATATTTT.